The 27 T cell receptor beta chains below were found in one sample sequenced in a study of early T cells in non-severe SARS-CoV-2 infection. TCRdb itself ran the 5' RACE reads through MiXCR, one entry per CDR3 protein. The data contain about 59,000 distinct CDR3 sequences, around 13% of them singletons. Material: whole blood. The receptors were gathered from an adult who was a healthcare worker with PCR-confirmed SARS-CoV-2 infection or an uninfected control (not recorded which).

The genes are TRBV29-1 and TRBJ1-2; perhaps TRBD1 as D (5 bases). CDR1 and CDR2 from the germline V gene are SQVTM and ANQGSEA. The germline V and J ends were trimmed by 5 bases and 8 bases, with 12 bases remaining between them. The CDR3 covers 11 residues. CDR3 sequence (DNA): TGCAGCGTTAGAGGGGATTCCGGCTACACCTTC. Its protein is CSVRGDSGYTF.

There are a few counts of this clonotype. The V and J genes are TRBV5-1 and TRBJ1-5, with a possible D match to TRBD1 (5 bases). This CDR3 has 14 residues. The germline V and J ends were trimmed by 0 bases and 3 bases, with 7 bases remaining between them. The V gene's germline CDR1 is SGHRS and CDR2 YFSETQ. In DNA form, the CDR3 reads TGCGCCAGCAGCTTGGGGGGCTTCAATCAGCCCCAGCATTTT. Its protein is CASSLGGFNQPQHF. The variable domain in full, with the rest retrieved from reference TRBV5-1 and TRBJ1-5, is KAGVTQTPRYLIKTRGQQVTLSCSPISGHRSVSWYQQTPGQGLQFLFEYFSETQRNKGNFPGRFSGRQFSNSRSEMNVSTLELGDSALYLCASSLGGFNQPQHFGDGTRLSIL.

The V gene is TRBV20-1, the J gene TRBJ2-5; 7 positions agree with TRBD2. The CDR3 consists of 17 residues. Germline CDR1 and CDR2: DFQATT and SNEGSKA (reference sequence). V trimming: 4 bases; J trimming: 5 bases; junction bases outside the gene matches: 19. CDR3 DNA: TGCAGTGCTAAGGGCGGACAAGGGACTACCCAGTGGGAGACCCAGTACTTC. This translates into CSAKGGQGTTQWETQYF.

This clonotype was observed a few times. The CDR3 DNA follows: TGTGCCTCCCGGGTGGAAATAACAGATACGCAGTATTTT. This encodes CASRVEITDTQYF. The chain links TRBV10-3 to TRBJ2-3; no reliable D call. V lost 11 bases and J lost 3, with 15 bases in between. The CDR3 consists of 13 residues. Per the germline V gene, CDR1 is ENHRY and CDR2 is SYGVKD.

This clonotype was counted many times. The CDR3 region is CSASSGTGRGSPLHF. The CDR3 coding sequence is TGCAGTGCTAGTTCCGGGACAGGCCGGGGGTCACCCCTCCACTTT. The genes are TRBV20-1 and TRBJ1-6; 8 bases are a match to TRBD1. Germline V gene sequence: CDR1 DFQATT, CDR2 SNEGSKA (reference sequence). The CDR3 consists of 15 residues. The ends lost 3 bases at V and 10 bases at J; junction bases unmatched: 11.

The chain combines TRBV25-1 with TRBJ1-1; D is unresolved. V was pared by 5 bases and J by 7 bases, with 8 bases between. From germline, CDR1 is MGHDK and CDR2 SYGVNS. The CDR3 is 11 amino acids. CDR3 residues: CASSRINEAFF. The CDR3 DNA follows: TGTGCCAGCAGTCGGATAAATGAAGCTTTCTTT.

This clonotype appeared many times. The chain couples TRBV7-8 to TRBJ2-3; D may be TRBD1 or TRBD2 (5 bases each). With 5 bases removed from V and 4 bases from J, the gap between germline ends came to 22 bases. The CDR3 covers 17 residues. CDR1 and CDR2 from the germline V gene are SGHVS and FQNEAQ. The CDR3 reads CASSPRPGPTQADTQYF. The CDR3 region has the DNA TGTGCCAGCAGCCCTCGCCCGGGGCCCACTCAGGCAGATACGCAGTATTTT.

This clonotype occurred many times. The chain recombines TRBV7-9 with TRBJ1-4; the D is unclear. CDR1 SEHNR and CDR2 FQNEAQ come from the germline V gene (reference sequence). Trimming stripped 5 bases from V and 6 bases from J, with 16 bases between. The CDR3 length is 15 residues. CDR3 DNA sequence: TGTGCCAGCAGCCGAAAAAACTCCGGGGATGAAAAACTGTTTTTT. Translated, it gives CASSRKNSGDEKLFF.

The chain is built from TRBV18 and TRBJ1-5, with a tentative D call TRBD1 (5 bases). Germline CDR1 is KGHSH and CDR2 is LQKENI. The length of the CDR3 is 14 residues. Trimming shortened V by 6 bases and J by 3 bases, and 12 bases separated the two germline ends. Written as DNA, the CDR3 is TGTGCCAGCTCGGAGGTGGGGGACAATCAGCCCCAGCATTTT. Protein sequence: CASSEVGDNQPQHF.

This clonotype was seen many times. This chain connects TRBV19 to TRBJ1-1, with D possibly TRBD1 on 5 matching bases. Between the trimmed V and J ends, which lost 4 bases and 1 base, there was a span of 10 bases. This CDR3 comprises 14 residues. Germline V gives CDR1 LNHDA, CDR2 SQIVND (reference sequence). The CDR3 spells CASSTTGQNTEAFF. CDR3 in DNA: TGTGCCAGTAGTACTACCGGACAGAACACTGAAGCTTTCTTT.

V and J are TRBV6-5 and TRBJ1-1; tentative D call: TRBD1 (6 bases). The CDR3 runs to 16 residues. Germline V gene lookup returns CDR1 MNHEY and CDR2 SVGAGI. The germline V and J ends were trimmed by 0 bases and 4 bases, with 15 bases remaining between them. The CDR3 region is CASSYSVTGRSTEAFF. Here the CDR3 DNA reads TGTGCCAGCAGTTACTCTGTGACAGGACGGTCCACTGAAGCTTTCTTT.

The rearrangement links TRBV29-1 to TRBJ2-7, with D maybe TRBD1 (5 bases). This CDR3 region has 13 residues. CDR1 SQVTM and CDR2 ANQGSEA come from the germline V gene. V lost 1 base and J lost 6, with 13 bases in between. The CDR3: CSVEVGQHAEQYF. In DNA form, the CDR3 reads TGCAGCGTTGAAGTGGGGCAGCACGCCGAGCAGTACTTC.

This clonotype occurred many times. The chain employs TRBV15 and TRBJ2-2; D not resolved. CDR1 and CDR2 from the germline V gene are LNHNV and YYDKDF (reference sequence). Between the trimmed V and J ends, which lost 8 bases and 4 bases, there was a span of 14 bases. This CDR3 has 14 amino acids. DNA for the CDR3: TGTGCCACCTCGTCGCAGTCGGGCACCGGGGAGCTGTTTTTT. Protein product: CATSSQSGTGELFF.

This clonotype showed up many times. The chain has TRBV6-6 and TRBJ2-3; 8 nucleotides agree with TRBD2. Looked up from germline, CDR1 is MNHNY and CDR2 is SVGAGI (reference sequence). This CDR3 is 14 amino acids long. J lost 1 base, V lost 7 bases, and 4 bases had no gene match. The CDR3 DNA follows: TGTGCCAGCATGGGCGGGGGGCGCACAGATACGCAGTATTTT. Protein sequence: CASMGGGRTDTQYF.

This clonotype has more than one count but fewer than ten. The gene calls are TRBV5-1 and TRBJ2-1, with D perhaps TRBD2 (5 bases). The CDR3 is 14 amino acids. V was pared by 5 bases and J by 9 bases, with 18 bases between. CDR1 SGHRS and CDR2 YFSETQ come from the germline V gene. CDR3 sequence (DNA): TGCGCCAGCAGTCGAACTAGGTCGTTTTCTGAGCAGTTCTTC. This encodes CASSRTRSFSEQFF.

CDR3 region: CSSGGNYGYTF. The DNA of the CDR3 is TGCAGCTCGGGGGGGAACTATGGCTACACCTTC. This chain connects TRBV29-1 to TRBJ1-2, with a possible D match to TRBD1 (5 bases). V lost 8 bases to trimming and J lost 2 bases, with 9 bases between them. Germline CDR1 is SQVTM and CDR2 is ANQGSEA. This CDR3 comprises 11 residues.

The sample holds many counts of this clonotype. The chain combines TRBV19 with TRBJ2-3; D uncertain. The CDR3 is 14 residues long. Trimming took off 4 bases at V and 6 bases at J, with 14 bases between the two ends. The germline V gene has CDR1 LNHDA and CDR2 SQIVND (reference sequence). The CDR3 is CASSTRHSWDTQYF. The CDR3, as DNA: TGTGCCAGTAGTACCCGACATAGTTGGGATACGCAGTATTTT.

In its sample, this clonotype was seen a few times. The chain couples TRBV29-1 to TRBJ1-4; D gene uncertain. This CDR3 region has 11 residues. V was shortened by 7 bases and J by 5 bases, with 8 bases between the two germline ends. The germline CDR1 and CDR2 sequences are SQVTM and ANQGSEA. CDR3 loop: CSGTVNEKLFF. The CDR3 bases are TGCAGCGGAACGGTGAATGAAAAACTGTTTTTT.

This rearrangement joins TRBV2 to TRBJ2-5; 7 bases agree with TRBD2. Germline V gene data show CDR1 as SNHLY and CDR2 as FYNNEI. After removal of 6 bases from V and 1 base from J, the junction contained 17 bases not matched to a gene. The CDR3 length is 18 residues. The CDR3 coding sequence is TGTGCCAGCAGCGCCGGGTTGGGGACTAAGCGGGGCCAAGAGACCCAGTACTTC. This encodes CASSAGLGTKRGQETQYF. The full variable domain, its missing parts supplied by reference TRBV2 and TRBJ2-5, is EPEVTQTPSHQVTQMGQEVILRCVPISNHLYFYWYRQILGQKVEFLVSFYNNEISEKSEIFDDQFSVERPDGSNFTLKIRSTKLEDSAMYFCASSAGLGTKRGQETQYFGPGTRLLVL.

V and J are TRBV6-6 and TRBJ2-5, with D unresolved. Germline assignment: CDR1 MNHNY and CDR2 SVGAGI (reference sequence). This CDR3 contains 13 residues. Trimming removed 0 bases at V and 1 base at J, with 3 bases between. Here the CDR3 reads CASSYSSQETQYF. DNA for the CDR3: TGTGCCAGCAGTTACTCTAGCCAAGAGACCCAGTACTTC.

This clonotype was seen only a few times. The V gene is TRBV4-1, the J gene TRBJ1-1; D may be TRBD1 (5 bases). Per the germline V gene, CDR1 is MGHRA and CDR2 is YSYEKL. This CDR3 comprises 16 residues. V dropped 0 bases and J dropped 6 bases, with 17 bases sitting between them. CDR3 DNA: TGCGCCAGCAGCCAAGATATGGGACGAAGTAGCGCTGAAGCTTTCTTT. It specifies CASSQDMGRSSAEAFF.

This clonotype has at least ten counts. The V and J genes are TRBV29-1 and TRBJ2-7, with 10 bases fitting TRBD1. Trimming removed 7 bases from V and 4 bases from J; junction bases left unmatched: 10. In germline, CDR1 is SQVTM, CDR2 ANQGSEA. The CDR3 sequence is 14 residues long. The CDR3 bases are TGCAGCGCCGGTGGGGACAGGGGAAGATACGAGCAGTACTTC. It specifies CSAGGDRGRYEQYF.

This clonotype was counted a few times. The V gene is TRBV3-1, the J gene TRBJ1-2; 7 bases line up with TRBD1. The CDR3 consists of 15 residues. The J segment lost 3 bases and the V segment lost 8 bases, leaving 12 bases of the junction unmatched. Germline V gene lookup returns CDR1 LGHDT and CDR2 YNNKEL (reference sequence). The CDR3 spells CASRRSSGGDYGYTF. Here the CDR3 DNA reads TGTGCCAGCCGCCGGTCGTCAGGGGGAGACTATGGCTACACCTTC.

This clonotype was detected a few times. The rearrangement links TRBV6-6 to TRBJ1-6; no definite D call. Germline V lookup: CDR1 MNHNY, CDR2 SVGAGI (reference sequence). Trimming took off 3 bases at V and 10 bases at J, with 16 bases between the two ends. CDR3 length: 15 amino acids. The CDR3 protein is CASSYSPSNGSPLHF. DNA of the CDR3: TGTGCCAGCAGTTATTCGCCTTCTAATGGGTCACCCCTCCACTTT.

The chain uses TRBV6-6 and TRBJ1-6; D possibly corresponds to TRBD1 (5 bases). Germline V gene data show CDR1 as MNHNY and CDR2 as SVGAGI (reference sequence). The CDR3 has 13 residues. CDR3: CANRQGDNSPLHF. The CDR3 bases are TGTGCGAATCGGCAGGGCGATAATTCACCCCTCCACTTT.

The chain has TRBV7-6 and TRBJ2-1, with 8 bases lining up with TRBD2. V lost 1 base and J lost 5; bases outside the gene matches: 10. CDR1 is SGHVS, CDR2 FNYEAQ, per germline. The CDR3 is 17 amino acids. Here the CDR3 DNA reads TGTGCCAGCAGCTTAGGCGGTCCTAGCGGGCCCCACAATGAGCAGTTCTTC. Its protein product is CASSLGGPSGPHNEQFF.

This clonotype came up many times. The CDR3 sequence is CASSLNGGTEAFF. In DNA, the CDR3 is TGTGCCAGCAGTTTAAATGGGGGCACTGAAGCTTTCTTT. The rearrangement uses TRBV12-3 or TRBV12-4 and TRBJ1-1, with a tentative D call TRBD1 (5 bases). CDR3 length equals 13 residues. V gave up 2 bases and J gave up 4 bases, with 8 bases separating them.